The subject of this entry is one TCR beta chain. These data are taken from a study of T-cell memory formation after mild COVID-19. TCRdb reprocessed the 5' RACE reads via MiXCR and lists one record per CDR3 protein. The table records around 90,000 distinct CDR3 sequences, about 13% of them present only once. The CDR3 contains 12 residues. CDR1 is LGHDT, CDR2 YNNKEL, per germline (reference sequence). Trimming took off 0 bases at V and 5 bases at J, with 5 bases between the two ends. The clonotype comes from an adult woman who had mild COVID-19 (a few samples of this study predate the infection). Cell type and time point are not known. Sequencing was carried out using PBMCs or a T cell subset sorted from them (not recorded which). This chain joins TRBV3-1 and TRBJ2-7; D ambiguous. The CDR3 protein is CASSQEAHEQYF. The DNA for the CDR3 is TGTGCCAGCAGCCAAGAGGCCCACGAGCAGTACTTC.